This TCR beta chain was identified in a study of somatic mutations in cytotoxic T cells in rheumatoid arthritis. The data were produced by immunoSEQ multiplex PCR, yet TCRdb's version contains in-frame clones alone and is incomplete. The sample contains 9,500 to 15,000 clones, 80% of which appear only once. Regarding this clone: Its antigen is unknown. An end of the junction does not agree with germline; a read error may underlie this.

Study results and caveats: For patients with rheumatoid arthritis, CD8+ clonality went up with age, while healthy controls showed no such change. Within 8 of 65 patients, the single biggest CD8+ clone made up more than 20% of CD8+ cells.

Germline V lookup: CDR1 MNHEY, CDR2 SMNVEV (reference sequence). CDR3 length: 10 amino acids. After CD4+ and CD8+ cells were isolated by positive magnetic bead selection, their purity was checked by flow cytometry. The sequence was obtained from a man in his fifties or sixties in good health. The chain recombines TRBV27 with TRBJ2-7, with D unresolved. Sequenced: CD8+ T cells sorted from blood. The CDR3: CASSLSKRWF. The CDR3 DNA reads TGTGCCAGCAGTTTATCGAAACGCTGGTTC.